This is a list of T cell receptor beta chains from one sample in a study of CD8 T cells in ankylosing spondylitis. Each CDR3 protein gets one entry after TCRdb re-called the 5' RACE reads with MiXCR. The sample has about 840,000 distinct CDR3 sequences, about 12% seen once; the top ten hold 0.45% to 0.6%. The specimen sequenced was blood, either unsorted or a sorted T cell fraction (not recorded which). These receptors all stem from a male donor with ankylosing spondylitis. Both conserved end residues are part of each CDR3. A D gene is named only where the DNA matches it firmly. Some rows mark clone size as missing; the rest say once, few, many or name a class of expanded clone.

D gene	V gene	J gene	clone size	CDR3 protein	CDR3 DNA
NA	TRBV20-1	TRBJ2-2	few	CSARRLNRHTGELFF	TGCAGTGCTAGGAGGCTCAACCGACACACCGGGGAGCTGTTTTTT
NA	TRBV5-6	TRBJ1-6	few	CASSLVAGTNSPLHF	TGTGCCAGCAGCTTAGTTGCAGGGACCAATTCACCCCTCCACTTT
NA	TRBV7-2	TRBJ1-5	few	CASSFPDRQPQHF	TGTGCCAGCAGCTTCCCCGACCGTCAGCCCCAGCATTTT
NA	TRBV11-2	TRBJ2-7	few	CASSADINYEQYF	TGTGCCAGCAGTGCGGACATTAACTACGAGCAGTACTTC
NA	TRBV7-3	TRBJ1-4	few	CASSLKSEGEKLFF	TGTGCCAGCAGCTTAAAGAGTGAAGGGGAAAAACTGTTTTTT
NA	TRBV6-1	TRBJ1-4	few	CASKAGGSNEKLFF	TGTGCCAGCAAAGCAGGCGGCTCTAATGAAAAACTGTTTTTT
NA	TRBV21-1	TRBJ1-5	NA	CASSKGPDSNQPQHF	TGTGCCAGCAGCAAAGGGCCTGATAGCAATCAGCCCCAGCATTTT
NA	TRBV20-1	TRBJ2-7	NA	CSARDRGSAYEQYF	TGCAGTGCTAGAGATCGAGGTAGCGCCTACGAGCAGTACTTC
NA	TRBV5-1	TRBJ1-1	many	CASSLGHRQNTEAFF	TGCGCCAGCAGCTTGGGTCACAGGCAGAACACTGAAGCTTTCTTT
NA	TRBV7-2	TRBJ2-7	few	CASSFGRGHEYF	TGTGCCAGCAGCTTCGGTAGGGGACACGAGTACTTC
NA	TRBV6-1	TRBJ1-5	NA	CASSESGNQPQHF	TGTGCCAGCAGTGAAAGCGGTAATCAGCCCCAGCATTTT
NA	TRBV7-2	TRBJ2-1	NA	CASLRGSYNEQFF	TGTGCCAGCCTCAGGGGCTCCTACAATGAGCAGTTCTTC
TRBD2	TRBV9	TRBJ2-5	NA	CASNGGVGESQYF	TGTGCCAGCAACGGGGGGGTAGGGGAGAGCCAGTACTTC
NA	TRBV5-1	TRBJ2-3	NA	CASSFNPYTDTQYF	TGCGCCAGCAGCTTCAACCCCTACACAGATACGCAGTATTTT
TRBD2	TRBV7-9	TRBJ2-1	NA	CASSWTSGGPNEQFF	TGTGCCAGCAGCTGGACTAGCGGGGGCCCCAATGAGCAGTTCTTC
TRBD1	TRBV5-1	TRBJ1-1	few	CASSLGIRDRLNTEAFF	TGCGCCAGCAGCTTGGGTATCCGGGACAGGCTGAACACTGAAGCTTTCTTT
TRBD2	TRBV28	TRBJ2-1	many	CASGTSGDYNEQFF	TGTGCCAGCGGTACTAGCGGGGACTACAATGAGCAGTTCTTC
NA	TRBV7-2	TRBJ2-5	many	CASSRGQQETQYF	TGTGCCAGCAGCCGTGGACAGCAAGAGACCCAGTACTTC
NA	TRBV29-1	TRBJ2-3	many	CSVGRGITDTQYF	TGCAGCGTGGGCAGGGGTATCACAGATACGCAGTATTTT
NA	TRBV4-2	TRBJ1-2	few	CASSQDSLKNYGYTF	TGTGCCAGCAGCCAAGATAGTCTTAAGAACTATGGCTACACCTTC
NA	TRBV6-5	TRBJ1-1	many	CASSYSTYGTEAFF	TGTGCCAGCAGTTACTCCACCTATGGGACTGAAGCTTTCTTT
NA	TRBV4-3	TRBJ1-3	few	CASSQEGFGNTIYF	TGCGCCAGCAGCCAAGAAGGGTTTGGAAACACCATATATTTT
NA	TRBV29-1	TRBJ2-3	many	CSVEDPGPGAFGTDTQYF	TGCAGCGTTGAAGACCCGGGCCCGGGGGCCTTTGGCACAGATACGCAGTATTTT
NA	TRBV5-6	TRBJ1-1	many	CASSLGFREGAFF	TGTGCCAGCAGCTTGGGGTTCAGGGAAGGAGCTTTCTTT
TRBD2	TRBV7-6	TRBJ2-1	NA	CASSLAPAAGIEQFF	TGTGCCAGCAGCTTGGCCCCAGCAGCGGGAATTGAGCAGTTCTTC
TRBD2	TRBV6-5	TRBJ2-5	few	CASSSPSSGSETQYF	TGTGCCAGCAGTTCTCCTTCTAGCGGGAGTGAGACCCAGTACTTC
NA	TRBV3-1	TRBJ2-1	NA	CASSHRSYNEQFF	TGTGCCAGCAGCCACCGGAGCTACAATGAGCAGTTCTTC
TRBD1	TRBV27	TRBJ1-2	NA	CASRPSDRIYGYTF	TGTGCCAGCAGACCTTCGGACAGGATCTATGGCTACACCTTC
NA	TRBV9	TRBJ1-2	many	CASGQVANYGYTF	TGTGCCAGCGGTCAGGTGGCTAACTATGGCTACACCTTC
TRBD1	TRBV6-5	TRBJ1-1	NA	CASCHGQGGTEAFF	TGTGCCAGCTGTCACGGACAGGGAGGAACTGAAGCTTTCTTT
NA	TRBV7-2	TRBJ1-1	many	CASSLDSAGNTEAFF	TGTGCCAGCAGCTTAGATTCGGCAGGGAACACTGAAGCTTTCTTT
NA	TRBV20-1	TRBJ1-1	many	CSATGNEAEAFF	TGCAGTGCGACGGGGAATGAGGCGGAAGCTTTCTTT
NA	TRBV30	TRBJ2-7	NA	CAWSEPGSSYEQYF	TGTGCCTGGAGTGAGCCGGGGAGCTCCTACGAGCAGTACTTC
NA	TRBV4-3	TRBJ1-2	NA	CASSQAGTPGGGYTF	TGCGCCAGCAGCCAAGCCGGGACGCCGGGGGGAGGCTACACCTTC
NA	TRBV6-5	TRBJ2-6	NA	CASSYSWADSGANVLTF	TGTGCCAGCAGTTACTCGTGGGCTGACTCTGGGGCCAACGTCCTGACTTTC
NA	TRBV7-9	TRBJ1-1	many	CASSLERDTEAFF	TGTGCCAGCAGCTTGGAGCGGGACACTGAAGCTTTCTTT
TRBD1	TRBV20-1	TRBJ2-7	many	CSAPRRDRGYEQYF	TGCAGTGCCCCCCGCCGGGACAGGGGTTACGAGCAGTACTTC
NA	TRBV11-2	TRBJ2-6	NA	CASSSLLSGANVLTF	TGTGCCAGCAGCTCACTCCTATCTGGGGCCAACGTCCTGACTTTC
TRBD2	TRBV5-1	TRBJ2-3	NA	CASSVTSGGGTDTQYF	TGCGCCAGCAGCGTGACTAGCGGGGGAGGCACAGATACGCAGTATTTT
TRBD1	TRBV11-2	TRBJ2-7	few	CASSLAQGVEQYF	TGTGCCAGCAGCTTAGCACAGGGGGTCGAGCAGTACTTC
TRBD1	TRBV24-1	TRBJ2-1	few	CATSGDRATYNEQFF	TGTGCCACCAGTGGCGACAGGGCCACCTACAATGAGCAGTTCTTC
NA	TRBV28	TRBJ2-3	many	CASSFSRLDTQYF	TGTGCCAGCAGTTTTTCGCGTTTAGATACGCAGTATTTT
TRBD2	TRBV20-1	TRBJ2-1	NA	CSPQSGSSVYNEQFF	TGCAGTCCGCAGAGCGGGAGTAGCGTATACAATGAGCAGTTCTTC
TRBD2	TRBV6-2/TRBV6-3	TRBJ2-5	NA	CASNPAGVQTQYF	TGTGCCAGCAATCCAGCGGGAGTACAGACCCAGTACTTC
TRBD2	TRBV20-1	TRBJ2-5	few	CSLKGGWETQYF	TGCAGCCTCAAGGGAGGGTGGGAGACCCAGTACTTC
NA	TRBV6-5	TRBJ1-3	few	CASVGGRRSGNTIYF	TGTGCCAGCGTTGGAGGCAGACGCTCTGGAAACACCATATATTTT
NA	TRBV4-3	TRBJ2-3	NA	CASSQDPGESTDTQYF	TGCGCCAGCAGCCAAGACCCGGGGGAGAGCACAGATACGCAGTATTTT
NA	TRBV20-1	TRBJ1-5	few	CSASPWGDQPQHF	TGCAGTGCTTCCCCCTGGGGGGATCAGCCCCAGCATTTT
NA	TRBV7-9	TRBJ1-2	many	CASSPRTAMRGYTF	TGTGCCAGCAGCCCGCGGACAGCTATGAGGGGCTACACCTTC
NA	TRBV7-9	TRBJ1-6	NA	CASSPTGFQPSNSPLHF	TGTGCCAGCAGCCCCACGGGCTTCCAGCCCTCCAATTCACCCCTCCACTTT
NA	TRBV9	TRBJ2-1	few	CASSARDPRDEQFF	TGTGCCAGCAGCGCGCGGGACCCAAGGGATGAGCAGTTCTTC
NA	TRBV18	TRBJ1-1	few	CASSLQDWGPEAFF	TGTGCCAGCTCATTACAAGACTGGGGCCCTGAAGCTTTCTTT
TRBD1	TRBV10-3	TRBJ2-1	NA	CAITSTGGLSYNEQFF	TGTGCCATCACCTCGACAGGGGGGTTGAGCTACAATGAGCAGTTCTTC
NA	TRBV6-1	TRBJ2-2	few	CASRWRGSGELFF	TGTGCCAGCAGATGGAGGGGGTCCGGGGAGCTGTTTTTT
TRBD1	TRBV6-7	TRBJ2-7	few	CASSPDRGFYEQYF	TGTGCCAGCAGCCCGGACAGGGGGTTCTACGAGCAGTACTTC
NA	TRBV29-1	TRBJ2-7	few	CSVEKQDYEQYF	TGCAGCGTTGAAAAACAGGACTACGAGCAGTACTTC
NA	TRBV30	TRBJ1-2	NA	CAWGQGAAGYTF	TGTGCCTGGGGCCAAGGGGCGGCTGGCTACACCTTC
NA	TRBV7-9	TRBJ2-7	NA	CASSLGSGRPLEQYF	TGTGCCAGCAGCTTAGGTTCGGGCCGGCCCCTGGAGCAGTACTTC
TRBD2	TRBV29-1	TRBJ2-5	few	CSGYKLAGRQETQYF	TGCAGCGGATACAAACTAGCGGGGAGACAAGAGACCCAGTACTTC